This T cell receptor (beta chain) was documented in a study of cytomegalovirus exposure and HLA in healthy donors. Study context: HLA-typed donors were the source of approximately 85 million unique TCRs, which an early data release held.

The germline gives CDR1 SGDLS, CDR2 YYNGEE. This CDR3 spans 15 amino acids. The V and J ends lost 0 bases and 8 bases, in that order; junction bases with no gene match: 4. Comments on this clone: The target antigen is unknown.

Overall study findings and caveats: Later genetic work tied a missense DCLRE1C variant to beta-chain V and J trimming. Donors belonging to an Asian-associated ancestry cluster reportedly showed fewer N-insertions in productive TCRs than the roughly 670-donor mean, according to what a later analysis found. Certain indistinguishable V segments, among them TRBV6-2 and TRBV6-3, were excluded.

PCR was performed using 60 Vbeta and 13 Jbeta primers. The assay was immunoSEQ multiplex PCR, and TCRdb's table has in-frame clones only and misses some. The table lists around 150,000 clones, about 75% of them singletons. This clonotype originated in a man between 18 and 29 years old in good health and CMV-seronegative. Sequenced sample: PBMCs. The chain is built from TRBV9 and TRBJ2-1, with 11 positions matching TRBD2. The CDR3 region is CASSVVLAGVYEQFF. CDR3 DNA: TGTGCCAGCAGCGTAGTACTAGCGGGGGTTTATGAGCAGTTCTTC.